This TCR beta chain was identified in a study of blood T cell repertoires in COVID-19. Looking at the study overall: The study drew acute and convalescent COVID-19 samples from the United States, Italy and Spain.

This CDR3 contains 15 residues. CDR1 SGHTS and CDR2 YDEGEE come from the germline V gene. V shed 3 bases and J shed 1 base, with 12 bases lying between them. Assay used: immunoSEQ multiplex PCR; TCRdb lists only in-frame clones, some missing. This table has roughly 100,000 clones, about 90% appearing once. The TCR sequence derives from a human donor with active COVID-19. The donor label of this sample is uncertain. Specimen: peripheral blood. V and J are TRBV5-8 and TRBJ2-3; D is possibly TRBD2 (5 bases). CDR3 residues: CASSSGEPGTDTQYF. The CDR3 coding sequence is TGTGCCAGCAGCTCCGGGGAGCCGGGCACAGATACGCAGTATTTT. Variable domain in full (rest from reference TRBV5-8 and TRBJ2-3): EAGVTQSPTHLIKTRGQQATLRCSPISGHTSVYWYQQALGLGLQFLLWYDEGEERNRGNFPPRFSGRQFPNYSSELNVNALELEDSALYLCASSSGEPGTDTQYFGPGTRLTVL.